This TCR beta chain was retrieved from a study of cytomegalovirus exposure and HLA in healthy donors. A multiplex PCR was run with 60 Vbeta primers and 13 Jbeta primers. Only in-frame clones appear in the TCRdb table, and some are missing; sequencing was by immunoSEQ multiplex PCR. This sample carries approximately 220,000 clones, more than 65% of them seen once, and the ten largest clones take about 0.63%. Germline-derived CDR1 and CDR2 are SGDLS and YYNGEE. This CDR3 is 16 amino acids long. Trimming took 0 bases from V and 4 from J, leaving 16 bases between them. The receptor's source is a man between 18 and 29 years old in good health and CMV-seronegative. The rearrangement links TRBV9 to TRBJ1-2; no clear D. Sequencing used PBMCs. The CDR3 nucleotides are TGTGCCAGCAGCGTAGGAGGATCCCCTCTGCCCTATGGCTACACCTTC. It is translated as CASSVGGSPLPYGYTF.